These T cell receptor beta chains were read from a single sample in a study of T cells in localized non-small cell lung cancer. TCRdb's copy holds only in-frame clones and misses some; the assay was immunoSEQ multiplex PCR. The table lists over 20,000 clones, about 90% of them singletons. The sequences come from peripheral blood, collected before any cancer treatment. The receptors stem from a male donor aged 60 or older with stage I squamous cell lung carcinoma. Each CDR3 is given with its conserved first and last residue. Fields, in order: J gene, D gene, V gene, clone size, CDR3 protein, CDR3 DNA. A D gene is named only where the DNA matches it firmly. Rows give clone size only sometimes, using once, few, many, or a class for an expanded clone.

>TRBJ2-2|TRBD2|TRBV6-4|NA
CASSPSGRVSGTGELFF
TGTGCCAGCAGCCCTAGCGGGAGAGTGAGTGGCACCGGGGAGCTGTTTTTT
>TRBJ2-2|NA|TRBV18|NA
CASVDSRNTGELFF
TGTGCCAGCGTGGACAGCCGTAACACCGGGGAGCTGTTTTTT
>TRBJ1-1|NA|TRBV5-1|once
CASSLATANTEAFF
TGCGCCAGCAGCTTGGCGACAGCAAACACTGAAGCTTTCTTT
>TRBJ2-7|TRBD2|TRBV7-9|NA
CASSMTSRYSYEQYF
TGTGCCAGCAGTATGACTAGCCGTTACTCCTACGAGCAGTACTTC
>TRBJ2-7|NA|TRBV9|NA
CASSVEAQGTYEQYF
TGTGCCAGCAGCGTAGAAGCCCAGGGGACCTACGAGCAGTACTTC
>TRBJ2-5|NA|TRBV6-1|NA
CASSEQGAQETQYF
TGTGCCAGCAGTGAACAGGGCGCACAAGAGACCCAGTACTTC
>TRBJ1-5|TRBD1|TRBV5-1|NA
CASRQGGDSNQPQHF
TGCGCCAGCAGACAGGGGGGCGATAGCAATCAGCCCCAGCATTTT
>TRBJ2-3|TRBD2|TRBV19|NA
CASSTLAGATDTQYF
TGTGCCAGTAGTACCCTAGCGGGGGCCACAGATACGCAGTATTTT
>TRBJ1-6|NA|TRBV6-1|few
CASRSGATTLTPLHF
TGTGCCAGCAGGTCCGGGGCGACAACCTTAACACCCCTCCACTTT
>TRBJ2-7|NA|TRBV23-1|few
CASPGTSKQYF
TGCGCCAGCCCCGGGACCTCCAAGCAGTACTTC
>TRBJ1-1|NA|TRBV10-3|NA
CAISEHREGTEAFF
TGTGCCATCAGTGAGCACAGGGAAGGCACTGAAGCTTTCTTT
>TRBJ1-5|NA|TRBV10-2|NA
CASSSAGGYQPQHF
TGCGCCAGCAGCTCGGCGGGAGGCTATCAGCCCCAGCATTTT
>TRBJ2-5|NA|TRBV4-3|NA
CASSQDLSSAVTQYF
TGCGCCAGCAGCCAAGATCTCTCCAGCGCGGTGACCCAGTACTTC
>TRBJ1-5|NA|TRBV5-6|NA
CASSEGGYSNQPQHF
TGTGCCAGCTCCGAGGGGGGATATAGCAATCAGCCCCAGCATTTT
>TRBJ2-5|NA|TRBV7-7|NA
CASSAGGQQETQYF
TGTGCTAGCAGCGCCGGGGGACAGCAAGAGACCCAGTACTTC
>TRBJ2-3|NA|TRBV2|NA
CASSEWGTSTDTQYF
TGTGCCAGCAGTGAGTGGGGGACTAGCACAGATACGCAGTATTTT
>TRBJ2-7|NA|TRBV27|few
CASSLSPYEQYF
TGTGCCAGCAGTTTATCACCGTACGAGCAGTACTTC
>TRBJ2-6|NA|TRBV18|NA
CASSPQGQFKTF
TGTGCCAGCTCACCACAAGGCCAGTTCAAGACTTTC
>TRBJ2-1|NA|TRBV7-5|NA
CARSLGTSGSINNEQFF
TGTGCCAGAAGCTTAGGGACTAGCGGGAGTATAAACAATGAGCAGTTCTTC
>TRBJ1-6|NA|TRBV5-5|NA
CASSPGRTAVSVSPLHF
TGTGCCAGCAGCCCGGGCCGGACAGCCGTGAGCGTGTCACCCCTCCACTTT
>TRBJ2-7|NA|TRBV14|few
CASSQGTSFAVHEQYF
TGTGCCAGCAGCCAAGGAACTAGTTTCGCAGTCCACGAGCAGTACTTC
>TRBJ2-3|NA|TRBV5-4|NA
CASSFRRTAMASTDTQYF
TGTGCCAGCAGCTTTCGGCGGACAGCTATGGCTAGCACAGATACGCAGTATTTT
>TRBJ2-7|NA|TRBV29-1|NA
CSVEAHSYEQYF
TGCAGCGTTGAGGCACACTCCTACGAGCAGTACTTC
>TRBJ2-2|TRBD1|TRBV7-6|NA
CASIRTGGHTGELFF
TGTGCCAGCATACGGACAGGGGGGCACACCGGGGAGCTGTTTTTT
>TRBJ2-1|NA|TRBV6-6|NA
CAGRGYNEQFF
TGTGCCGGCCGGGGCTACAATGAGCAGTTCTTC
>TRBJ2-7|NA|TRBV6-5|NA
CASSYREIAYEQYF
TGTGCCAGCAGTTACAGGGAAATTGCCTACGAGCAGTACTTC
>TRBJ2-5|NA|TRBV11-2|once
CASSLRRNSQETQYF
TGTGCCAGCAGCTTACGTCGGAACAGCCAAGAGACCCAGTACTTC
>TRBJ1-1|NA|TRBV19|NA
CASRTRSEYTEAFF
TGTGCCAGTAGGACACGGTCGGAGTACACTGAAGCTTTCTTT
>TRBJ1-5|NA|TRBV6-1|few
CASSENLPGMGQPQHF
TGTGCCAGCAGTGAAAATCTTCCGGGAATGGGGCAGCCCCAGCATTTT
>TRBJ2-5|NA|TRBV18|once
CASSPGETQYF
TGTGCCAGCTCACCAGGGGAGACCCAGTACTTC
>TRBJ2-7|NA|TRBV9|NA
CASSVAVNYEQYF
TGTGCCAGCAGCGTGGCAGTCAACTACGAGCAGTACTTC
>TRBJ2-1|NA|TRBV15|NA
CATSVSDRAYNEQFF
TGTGCCACCAGCGTCAGCGACAGAGCCTACAATGAGCAGTTCTTC
>TRBJ2-5|TRBD1|TRBV5-1|NA
CASSLGQGEGEETQYF
TGCGCCAGCAGCTTGGGACAGGGGGAGGGTGAGGAGACCCAGTACTTC
>TRBJ2-5|NA|TRBV11-3|NA
CASSRDGKETQYF
TGTGCCAGCAGCCGGGACGGCAAAGAGACCCAGTACTTC
>TRBJ2-1|NA|TRBV7-6|NA
CASGNHPTSSYNEQFF
TGTGCCAGCGGAAATCACCCTACCAGCTCCTACAATGAGCAGTTCTTC
>TRBJ1-2|NA|TRBV25-1|NA
CASSESRLEPSGYTF
TGTGCCAGCAGTGAATCCCGATTAGAACCCAGCGGCTACACCTTC
>TRBJ2-7|TRBD2|TRBV6-5|NA
CASSSRGGPYEQYF
TGTGCCAGCAGCTCTAGGGGAGGGCCCTACGAGCAGTACTTC
>TRBJ2-5|NA|TRBV7-2|NA
CASSLAGIQETQYF
TGTGCCAGCAGCTTAGCAGGTATCCAAGAGACCCAGTACTTC
>TRBJ2-1|TRBD2|TRBV19|NA
CASSPTSGGSYNEQFF
TGTGCCAGTAGTCCGACTAGCGGGGGATCCTACAATGAGCAGTTCTTC
>TRBJ2-5|NA|TRBV18|once
CASSPGQRETQYF
TGTGCCAGCTCACCAGGACAGAGAGAGACCCAGTACTTC
>TRBJ1-2|NA|TRBV2|NA
CASDRPSYGYTF
TGTGCCAGCGACAGGCCTTCCTATGGCTACACCTTC